The T cell receptor (beta chain) under discussion was sequenced for a study of blood T cells in healthy people across ages. Regarding the study as a whole: Getting older went along with TCR beta diversity per million T cells dropping roughly linearly.

As to this clonotype: Its cognate antigen is unknown.

Primed by a sample-barcoded 5' primer and a J-beta primer mix, a second PCR proceeded for about 7 to 11 cycles. The template-switch adaptor, which had 12 random nucleotides, put a tag on each cDNA molecule. TCRdb passed the 5' RACE reads through MiXCR, listing each CDR3 protein once. The sample holds about 2 million distinct CDR3 sequences, roughly 52% seen once. Germline-derived CDR1 and CDR2 are SQVTM and ANQGSEA. This CDR3 has 14 amino acids. Trimming pared 7 bases from V and 4 bases from J, leaving 17 bases between. The donors, healthy Caucasians from Russia, were aged roughly 6 to 100. Total RNA extraction produced at least 5.5 micrograms (per sample) for the study.

This sequence was found in a middle-aged woman in good health. V usage is TRBV29-1 and J usage is TRBJ2-1; the D is unclear. Sequencing was performed on blood. CDR3: CSARGLEAYNEQFF. The CDR3, as DNA: TGCAGCGCCCGAGGTCTAGAAGCATACAATGAGCAGTTCTTC.